This T cell receptor (beta chain) was obtained from a study of blood T cell repertoires in COVID-19. Study information: The United States, Italy and Spain were the sources of the acute and convalescent COVID-19 samples.

In the authors' methods: Estimation of nucleated cell counts was performed using reference gene primer amplification. Profiled with immunoSEQ multiplex PCR; TCRdb holds only in-frame clones, not every one. The V and J calls and the clone size are those of that table, but D and trimming were determined from the DNA. The sample yields some 51,000 clones, more than 80% seen once. This CDR3 spans 16 amino acids. CDR1 is LGHDT, CDR2 YNNKEL, per germline (reference sequence). V was clipped by 3 bases and J by 4 bases; unmatched bases: 9. The chain combines TRBV3-1 (or the pseudogene TRBV3-2) with TRBJ2-7, with 10 bases lining up with TRBD2. The TCR comes from a human donor with active COVID-19. The donor label of this sample is uncertain. Sample: peripheral blood. CDR3 loop: CASSHSASGRIYEQYF. The DNA for the CDR3 is TGTGCCAGCAGCCATTCCGCTAGCGGGAGAATATACGAGCAGTACTTC.